Below, 32 T cell receptor beta chains from the same sample are listed, as sequenced in a study of blood T cell repertoires in COVID-19. Some clones are missing from TCRdb's copy, which holds only in-frame ones; the method was immunoSEQ multiplex PCR. The sample records roughly 290,000 clones, roughly 89% being singletons. Sequencing input: PBMCs or T cells enriched from blood (not recorded which). The receptors originated from a woman between 18 and 29 years old with acute COVID-19.

The chain links TRBV19 to TRBJ1-4; D is uncertain. The length of the CDR3 is 13 residues. Germline values: CDR1 LNHDA, CDR2 SQIVND (reference sequence). V lost 4 bases and J lost 2, with 5 bases in between. CDR3 bases: TGTGCCAGTAGTAGGGCGACTAATGAAAAACTGTTTTTT. This codes for CASSRATNEKLFF.

The J gene is TRBJ2-1, the V gene TRBV5-1; 14 positions agree with TRBD2. The length of the CDR3 is 16 residues. Per the germline V gene, CDR1 is SGHRS and CDR2 is YFSETQ. V dropped 4 bases and J dropped 4; count of bases not matched to a gene: 4. The CDR3 sequence: CASSHGTSGSYNEQFF. The CDR3 nucleotides are TGCGCCAGCAGCCACGGGACTAGCGGGAGTTACAATGAGCAGTTCTTC.

This chain links TRBV7-2 with TRBJ2-3; D perhaps matches TRBD2 (5 bases). Germline CDR1 reads SGHTA; CDR2 reads FQGNSA. Trimming stripped 8 bases from V and 0 bases from J, with 9 bases between. The CDR3 runs 13 residues. This CDR3 is CASSGTSTDTQYF. The DNA of the CDR3 is TGTGCCAGCTCGGGAACTAGCACAGATACGCAGTATTTT.

This chain connects TRBV24-1 to TRBJ2-1; 8 bases are shared with TRBD2. The V and J ends lost 4 bases and 1 base, in that order; junction bases with no gene match: 5. This CDR3 is 16 amino acids long. Per the germline V gene, CDR1 is KGHDR and CDR2 is SFDVKD. DNA of the CDR3: TGTGCCACCAGTGAAGGCGGGAGGCGGTCCTACAATGAGCAGTTCTTC. Its translation: CATSEGGRRSYNEQFF.

This clone appeared a few times. The genes are TRBV2 and TRBJ1-4, with TRBD1 matching over 9 bases. This CDR3 region has 14 residues. The ends lost 6 bases at V and 7 bases at J; junction bases unmatched: 6. Germline V gene lookup returns CDR1 SNHLY and CDR2 FYNNEI. CDR3 sequence (DNA): TGTGCCAGCAGAAAACAGGGGGCATCTGAAAAACTGTTTTTT. Protein product: CASRKQGASEKLFF.

The chain is built from TRBV19 and TRBJ2-7, with 7 bases fitting TRBD1. V shed 5 bases, J shed 2 bases, and the junction held 9 bases outside the gene matches. Germline V lookup: CDR1 LNHDA, CDR2 SQIVND (reference sequence). The CDR3 totals 15 residues. Here the CDR3 DNA reads TGTGCCAGTAGTGCAACCGGGACAGAACCCTACGAGCAGTACTTC. Its protein product is CASSATGTEPYEQYF.

The rearrangement links TRBV5-1 to TRBJ2-7, with 8 bases matching TRBD1. The ends lost 0 bases at V and 0 bases at J; junction bases unmatched: 5. The CDR3 is 16 residues long. The germline gives CDR1 SGHRS, CDR2 YFSETQ. Here the CDR3 DNA reads TGCGCCAGCAGCTTGGCCGCCGGGACAGGCTCCTACGAGCAGTACTTC. It encodes CASSLAAGTGSYEQYF.

V usage is TRBV12-3 or TRBV12-4 and J usage is TRBJ1-3; no clear D. V gave up 3 bases and J gave up 4 bases, with 4 bases separating them. The CDR3 is made up of 12 amino acids. CDR3 protein: CASSFGGNTIYF. In DNA form, the CDR3 reads TGTGCCAGCAGTTTCGGGGGAAACACCATATATTTT.

This sequence joins TRBV5-1 and TRBJ2-7, with TRBD2 as a possible D gene (6 bases). The CDR3 totals 15 residues. V lost 4 bases and J 3 bases, leaving 17 bases between the germline ends. Per germline, CDR1 SGHRS and CDR2 YFSETQ. The CDR3 region has the DNA TGCGCCAGCAGCCCCGGTTCTAGCGATGACTACGAGCAGTACTTC. Protein product: CASSPGSSDDYEQYF.

The chain combines TRBV29-1 with TRBJ1-4; 8 nucleotides agree with TRBD1. The germline V gene encodes CDR1 SQVTM and CDR2 ANQGSEA. The CDR3 is 15 amino acids. J was trimmed by 2 bases and V by 1 base; bases with no gene match: 3. The CDR3 protein is CSVEAWTGTNEKLFF. CDR3 DNA: TGCAGCGTTGAAGCTTGGACAGGGACTAATGAAAAACTGTTTTTT.

The chain is built from TRBV28 and TRBJ1-5; D perhaps matches TRBD1 (6 bases). Germline values: CDR1 MDHEN, CDR2 SYDVKM. V was trimmed by 3 bases and J by 0 bases, leaving 15 bases between them. The CDR3 has 17 amino acids. CDR3 sequence: CASSFSTGPTSNQPQHF. Written as DNA, the CDR3 is TGTGCCAGCAGTTTTAGTACAGGGCCAACTAGCAATCAGCCCCAGCATTTT.

This chain connects TRBV7-9 to TRBJ1-6; maybe TRBD1 (6 bases). Germline V gene lookup returns CDR1 SEHNR and CDR2 FQNEAQ (reference sequence). Trimming shortened V by 5 bases and J by 9 bases, and 14 bases separated the two germline ends. The CDR3 runs to 14 residues. CDR3 sequence (DNA): TGTGCCAGCAGCGCCCGGACAGATCGTTCACCCCTCCACTTT. This sequence encodes CASSARTDRSPLHF.

V and J are TRBV11-3 and TRBJ2-1, with 8 bases fitting TRBD2. CDR3 size: 15 residues. Germline values: CDR1 SGHNT, CDR2 YENEEA. The trim removed 5 bases at V and 2 bases at J, leaving 5 bases unmatched. The CDR3 here is CASSPSAGAYNEQFF. The CDR3 DNA sequence: TGTGCCAGCAGCCCATCAGCGGGAGCCTACAATGAGCAGTTCTTC. The whole variable domain, filled in from reference TRBV11-3 and TRBJ2-1, reads EAGVVQSPRYKIIEKKQPVAFWCNPISGHNTLYWYLQNLGQGPELLIRYENEEAVDDSQLPKDRFSAERLKGVDSTLKIQPAELGDSAVYLCASSPSAGAYNEQFFGPGTRLTVL.

The rearrangement uses TRBV27 and TRBJ2-3; the match to TRBD1 covers 7 bases. CDR3 length: 16 amino acids. Germline-derived CDR1 and CDR2 are MNHEY and SMNVEV (reference sequence). After removal of 0 bases from V and 2 bases from J, the junction contained 5 bases not matched to a gene. The CDR3 protein is CASSLSRGGHTDTQYF. In DNA, the CDR3 is TGTGCCAGCAGTTTATCCCGAGGGGGCCACACAGATACGCAGTATTTT.

This chain links TRBV6-2 or TRBV6-3 with TRBJ2-1; D ambiguous. The germline V gene encodes CDR1 MNHEY and CDR2 SVGEGT. CDR3 length: 13 amino acids. Trimming took off 4 bases at V and 4 bases at J, with 8 bases between the two ends. DNA for the CDR3: TGTGCCAGCAGTTCGGCCGGGTACAATGAGCAGTTCTTC. As protein: CASSSAGYNEQFF.

This sequence joins TRBV7-6 and TRBJ2-5; 7 bases line up with TRBD2. The CDR3 sequence is 13 residues long. V lost 5 bases and J lost 6; bases outside the gene matches: 6. Germline-derived CDR1 and CDR2 are SGHVS and FNYEAQ. The chain's CDR3 is CASSPVGGKTQYF. DNA of the CDR3: TGTGCCAGCAGCCCAGTGGGGGGGAAGACCCAGTACTTC.

This clone was recorded a few times. CDR3: CASSYGMGLAGNIQYF. CDR3 sequence (DNA): TGTGCCAGCAGTTACGGAATGGGACTAGCGGGAAACATTCAGTACTTC. The genes are TRBV6-6 and TRBJ2-4; 12 positions match TRBD2. V gave up 2 bases and J gave up 6 bases; unmatched junction bases: 5. From germline, CDR1 is MNHNY and CDR2 SVGAGI (reference sequence). The length of the CDR3 is 16 residues.

V gene TRBV7-9 combines with J gene TRBJ1-1, with 10 positions matching TRBD1. V shed 3 bases, J shed 4 bases, and the junction held 8 bases outside the gene matches. CDR1 is SEHNR, CDR2 FQNEAQ, per germline (reference sequence). The CDR3 runs to 16 residues. The DNA for the CDR3 is TGTGCCAGCAGCTTGGGCAGACAGGGGGCTGCCACTGAAGCTTTCTTT. Translated: CASSLGRQGAATEAFF.

The rearrangement uses TRBV4-1 and TRBJ2-3; 9 bases match TRBD2. The CDR3 length is 16 residues. Germline V gene data show CDR1 as MGHRA and CDR2 as YSYEKL. The V and J ends lost 3 bases and 0 bases, in that order; junction bases with no gene match: 4. CDR3 in DNA: TGCGCCAGCAGCCAGGAGACTAGCGGAAGCACAGATACGCAGTATTTT. This encodes CASSQETSGSTDTQYF.

V and J are TRBV4-1 and TRBJ1-4; 9 nucleotides agree with TRBD1. Germline V gives CDR1 MGHRA, CDR2 YSYEKL. The CDR3 spans 17 residues. The V gene end was trimmed by 1 base and the J gene end by 5 bases; junction bases not matched to a gene: 8. The CDR3 protein is CASSQGLTGGSNEKLFF. The CDR3 DNA reads as TGCGCCAGCAGCCAAGGTCTAACAGGGGGCTCAAATGAAAAACTGTTTTTT.

This clone was seen once. Other DNA sequences in the sample encode the same CDR3. The chain recombines TRBV7-3 with TRBJ2-3; D perhaps matches TRBD2 (6 bases). The CDR3 runs to 15 residues. CDR1 and CDR2 from the germline V gene are SGHTA and FQGTGA. V dropped 5 bases and J dropped 0 bases, with 12 bases sitting between them. The CDR3 reads CASSPGSGSTDTQYF. CDR3 in DNA: TGTGCCAGCAGCCCCGGCAGCGGGAGCACAGATACGCAGTATTTT.

The chain employs TRBV6-2 or TRBV6-3 and TRBJ2-7; D remains unclear. Germline V gene sequence: CDR1 MNHEY, CDR2 SVGEGT. The CDR3 spans 12 residues. V lost 4 bases, J lost 0 bases, and 4 bases lay in between. The CDR3 here is CASSSLSYEQYF. The DNA for the CDR3 is TGTGCCAGCAGTTCCCTCTCCTACGAGCAGTACTTC.

This clone was found once. This chain uses TRBV4-3 with TRBJ1-6, with TRBD1 identical over 10 bases. The V segment lost 4 bases and the J segment 6 bases; nucleotides outside the gene matches: 3. The germline V gene encodes CDR1 LGHNA and CDR2 YSLEER. CDR3 length: 15 residues. CDR3 bases: TGCGCCAGCAGCCTGTGGACAGGGGGTAATTCACCCCTCCACTTT. Protein product: CASSLWTGGNSPLHF.

This clone showed up just a few times. V usage is TRBV4-2 and J usage is TRBJ2-2, with a possible D match to TRBD2 (6 bases). V lost 5 bases to trimming and J lost 6 bases, with 10 bases between them. Germline CDR1 LGHNA, CDR2 YNFKEQ. The CDR3 extends over 13 amino acids. Here the CDR3 DNA reads TGTGCCAGCAGCGAACGGGAGTCCGGGGAGCTGTTTTTT. Residues: CASSERESGELFF.

This chain connects TRBV7-9 to TRBJ2-2; a weak D match, TRBD2 (6 bases). This CDR3 has 16 residues. Germline CDR1 is SEHNR and CDR2 is FQNEAQ (reference sequence). The V end lost 5 bases, the J end lost 4 bases, and 17 bases lay between the germline ends. CDR3 amino acids: CASSIRVAGSTGELFF. The CDR3 coding sequence is TGTGCCAGCAGCATTAGGGTGGCCGGGAGCACCGGGGAGCTGTTTTTT.

The CDR3 nucleotides read TGTGCCAGTAGTATCGCAGGGCTGGGCAATCAGCCCCAGCATTTT. The encoded protein is CASSIAGLGNQPQHF. This rearrangement joins TRBV19 to TRBJ1-5; D is perhaps TRBD1 (5 bases). Germline CDR1 and CDR2: LNHDA and SQIVND (reference sequence). V was trimmed by 3 bases and J by 2 bases, leaving 11 bases between them. The length of the CDR3 is 15 residues. The full variable domain, with the rest looked up from reference TRBV19 and TRBJ1-5, is DGGITQSPKYLFRKEGQNVTLSCEQNLNHDAMYWYRQDPGQGLRLIYYSQIVNDFQKGDIAEGYSVSREKKESFPLTVTSAQKNPTAFYLCASSIAGLGNQPQHFGDGTRLSIL.

V usage is TRBV7-9 and J usage is TRBJ2-1; a weak D match, TRBD1 (6 bases). Germline V CDR1 and CDR2: SEHNR, FQNEAQ (reference sequence). CDR3 length: 16 amino acids. V was clipped by 4 bases and J by 0 bases, with 13 bases between them. Here the CDR3 DNA reads TGTGCCAGCAGCTCCCCGAGGGGGAGCTCCTACAATGAGCAGTTCTTC. This codes for CASSSPRGSSYNEQFF.

The chain joins TRBV6-5 to TRBJ2-5; possible D gene TRBD2, 7 bases. The germline V and J ends were trimmed by 9 bases and 5 bases, with 16 bases remaining between them. Germline values: CDR1 MNHEY, CDR2 SVGAGI. The CDR3 is 13 residues long. This chain's CDR3 is CASSRGEGETQYF. The CDR3 region has the DNA TGTGCCAGTTCAAGGGGGGAGGGGGAGACCCAGTACTTC.

This chain connects TRBV7-9 to TRBJ2-1, with TRBD2 matching over 12 bases. This CDR3 contains 14 residues. Per germline, CDR1 SEHNR and CDR2 FQNEAQ (reference sequence). The V gene end was trimmed by 6 bases and the J gene end by 7 bases; junction bases not matched to a gene: 4. The CDR3 DNA follows: TGTGCCAGCAGGACTAGCGGGAGAGTTAATGAGCAGTTCTTC. It yields the protein CASRTSGRVNEQFF.

The genes are TRBV27 and TRBJ2-4, with TRBD1 matching over 12 bases. Germline V CDR1 and CDR2: MNHEY, SMNVEV (reference sequence). CDR3 length: 16 residues. V shed 6 bases, J shed 7 bases, and the junction held 10 bases outside the gene matches. In DNA, the CDR3 is TGTGCCAGCAGGACCTTCCGGGACAGGGGGCCGAACATTCAGTACTTC. It translates to CASRTFRDRGPNIQYF.

This clone appeared once. The chain employs TRBV6-5 and TRBJ1-1; D is uncertain. Trimming removed 5 bases at V and 2 bases at J, with 9 bases between. The CDR3 totals 13 residues. Germline V gives CDR1 MNHEY, CDR2 SVGAGI. CDR3 in amino acids: CASSTSPNTEAFF. DNA of the CDR3: TGTGCCAGCAGTACAAGTCCTAACACTGAAGCTTTCTTT.

The chain joins TRBV6-6 to TRBJ2-1, with a possible D match to TRBD2 (6 bases). With 9 bases removed from V and 0 bases from J, the gap between germline ends came to 21 bases. Germline loops: CDR1 MNHNY, CDR2 SVGAGI (reference sequence). The length of the CDR3 is 17 residues. The CDR3 DNA reads as TGTGCCAGTAGGCGACGGTCTAGCGTGAGCTCCTACAATGAGCAGTTCTTC. Its translation is CASRRRSSVSSYNEQFF.